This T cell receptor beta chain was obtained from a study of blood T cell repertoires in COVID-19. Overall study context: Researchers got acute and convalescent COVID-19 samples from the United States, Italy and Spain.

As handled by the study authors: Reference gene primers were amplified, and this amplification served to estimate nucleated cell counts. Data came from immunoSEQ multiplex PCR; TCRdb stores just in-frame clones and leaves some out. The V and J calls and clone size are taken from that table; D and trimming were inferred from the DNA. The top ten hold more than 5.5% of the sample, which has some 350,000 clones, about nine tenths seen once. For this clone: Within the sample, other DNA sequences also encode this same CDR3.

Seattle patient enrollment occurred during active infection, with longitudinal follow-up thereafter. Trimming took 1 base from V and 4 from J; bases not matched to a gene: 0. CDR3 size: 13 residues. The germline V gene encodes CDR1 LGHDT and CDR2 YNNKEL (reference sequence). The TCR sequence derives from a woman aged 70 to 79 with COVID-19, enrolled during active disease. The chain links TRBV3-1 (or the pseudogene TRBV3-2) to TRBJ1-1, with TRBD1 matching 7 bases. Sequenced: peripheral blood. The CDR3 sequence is CASSQAGGTEAFF. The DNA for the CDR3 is TGTGCCAGCAGCCAAGCAGGGGGCACTGAAGCTTTCTTT.